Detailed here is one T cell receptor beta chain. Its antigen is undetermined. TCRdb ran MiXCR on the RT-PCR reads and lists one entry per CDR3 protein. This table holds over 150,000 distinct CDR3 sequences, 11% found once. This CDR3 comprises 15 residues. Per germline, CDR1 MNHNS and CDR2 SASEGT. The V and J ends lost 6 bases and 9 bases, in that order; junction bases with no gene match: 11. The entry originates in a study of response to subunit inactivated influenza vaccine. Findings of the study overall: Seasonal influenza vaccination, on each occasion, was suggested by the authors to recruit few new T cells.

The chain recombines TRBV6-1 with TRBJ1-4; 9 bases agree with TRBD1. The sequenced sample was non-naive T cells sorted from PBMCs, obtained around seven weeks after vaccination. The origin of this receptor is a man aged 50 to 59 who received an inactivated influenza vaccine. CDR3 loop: CASRHGQGPSQKLFF. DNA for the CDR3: TGTGCCAGCAGACACGGACAGGGGCCCTCCCAAAAACTGTTTTTT.